This is a list of T cell receptor beta chains from one sample in a study of blood T cells in healthy people across ages. TCRdb re-called the 5' RACE reads with MiXCR, one entry per CDR3 protein. The table has roughly 1.5 million distinct CDR3 sequences, roughly 43% seen once. The sample consisted of blood. The receptors stem from a woman in her late teens or twenties in good health. Both conserved end residues are part of each CDR3. D genes are given only for firm matches. Clone size is not always given. Where it is, it says once, few, many or a class for expanded clones.

abundance,len,j_gene,v_gene,d_gene,CDR3nt,CDR3aa
.,15,TRBJ2-3,TRBV7-8,.,TGTGCCTCTTCTCGGGGGACCCTTAGCACAGATACGCAGTATTTT,CASSRGTLSTDTQYF
once,16,TRBJ2-3,TRBV6-1,TRBD1,TGTGCCAGCAGTGAAGTTGCAGGGGGCATCACAGATACGCAGTATTTT,CASSEVAGGITDTQYF
once,14,TRBJ1-5,TRBV2,.,TGTGCCAGCACTGGCCAGGGGAAGGTTCAGCCCCAGCATTTT,CASTGQGKVQPQHF
.,15,TRBJ2-7,TRBV6-2/TRBV6-3,.,TGTGCCAGCGGCTCGTGGACACCCCTGAACCACGAGCAGTACTTC,CASGSWTPLNHEQYF
.,17,TRBJ1-1,TRBV12-3/TRBV12-4,.,TGTGCCAGCACCCCGAGGGGCTCTACAACGCTGAACACTGAAGCTTTCTTT,CASTPRGSTTLNTEAFF
.,15,TRBJ2-3,TRBV7-2,.,TGTGCCAGCAGCTTATCGGGACTCTCGGCAGATACGCAGTATTTT,CASSLSGLSADTQYF
.,14,TRBJ2-3,TRBV12-3/TRBV12-4,TRBD2,TGTGCCAGCAATTGCGGGGGGAGCGCAGATACGCAGTATTTT,CASNCGGSADTQYF
few,13,TRBJ2-7,TRBV5-1,.,TGCGCCAGCAGCTTGGCTAACGGGAACGAGCAGTACTTC,CASSLANGNEQYF
few,15,TRBJ1-4,TRBV5-1,.,TGCGCCAGCAGCTTGTTCGGGGATCCTAATGAAAAACTGTTTTTT,CASSLFGDPNEKLFF
few,15,TRBJ2-3,TRBV27,TRBD2,TGTGCCAGCAGCCCTAGCGGGAGGGTCGGAGATACGCAGTATTTT,CASSPSGRVGDTQYF
few,15,TRBJ2-1,TRBV3-1,.,TGTGCCAGCAGCCAAGACACAGTCACAGGGAGAGAGCAGTTCTTC,CASSQDTVTGREQFF
.,12,TRBJ1-1,TRBV27,.,TGTGCCAGCAGTTTTCCCTCCGGGCAAGCTTTCTTT,CASSFPSGQAFF
.,17,TRBJ2-1,TRBV5-1,TRBD2,TGCGCCAGCAGCTTGGCAAGCGGGGGGGCAAGGGGCGATGAGCAGTTCTTC,CASSLASGGARGDEQFF
.,13,TRBJ1-1,TRBV30,.,TGTGCCTGGAGTCCCGGGGGTCACACTGAAGCTTTCTTT,CAWSPGGHTEAFF
.,14,TRBJ1-1,TRBV18,.,TGTGCCAGCTCCTCAGACTGGTCGAACACTGAAGCTTTCTTT,CASSSDWSNTEAFF
.,16,TRBJ1-4,TRBV7-8,TRBD1,TGTGCCAGCAGCTTAACAATAAGGGGGCTTGGTGAAAAACTGTTTTTT,CASSLTIRGLGEKLFF
.,14,TRBJ2-1,TRBV20-1,.,TGCAGTGCTAGGCAGGGAACCTCCTACAATGAGCAGTTCTTC,CSARQGTSYNEQFF
few,13,TRBJ2-7,TRBV7-9,.,TGTGCTAGCAGCTCGGGACACCCCTACGAGCAGTACTTC,CASSSGHPYEQYF
.,14,TRBJ2-1,TRBV2,.,TGTGCCAGCAGTGCGGGACTGGGTGGCAATGAGCAGTTCTTC,CASSAGLGGNEQFF
few,16,TRBJ2-6,TRBV29-1,.,TGCAGCGTTGAAGATTGGGGGGCTACTGGGGCCAACGTCCTGACTTTC,CSVEDWGATGANVLTF
.,17,TRBJ2-5,TRBV5-8,TRBD2,TGTGCCAGCAGCTTGGCCGTGACTAGCGGGGTTGGCCATGAGCAGTACTTC,CASSLAVTSGVGHEQYF
.,13,TRBJ2-1,TRBV5-6,TRBD2,TGTGCCAGCTATGCGGGAGTTCTATATGAGCAGTTCTTC,CASYAGVLYEQFF